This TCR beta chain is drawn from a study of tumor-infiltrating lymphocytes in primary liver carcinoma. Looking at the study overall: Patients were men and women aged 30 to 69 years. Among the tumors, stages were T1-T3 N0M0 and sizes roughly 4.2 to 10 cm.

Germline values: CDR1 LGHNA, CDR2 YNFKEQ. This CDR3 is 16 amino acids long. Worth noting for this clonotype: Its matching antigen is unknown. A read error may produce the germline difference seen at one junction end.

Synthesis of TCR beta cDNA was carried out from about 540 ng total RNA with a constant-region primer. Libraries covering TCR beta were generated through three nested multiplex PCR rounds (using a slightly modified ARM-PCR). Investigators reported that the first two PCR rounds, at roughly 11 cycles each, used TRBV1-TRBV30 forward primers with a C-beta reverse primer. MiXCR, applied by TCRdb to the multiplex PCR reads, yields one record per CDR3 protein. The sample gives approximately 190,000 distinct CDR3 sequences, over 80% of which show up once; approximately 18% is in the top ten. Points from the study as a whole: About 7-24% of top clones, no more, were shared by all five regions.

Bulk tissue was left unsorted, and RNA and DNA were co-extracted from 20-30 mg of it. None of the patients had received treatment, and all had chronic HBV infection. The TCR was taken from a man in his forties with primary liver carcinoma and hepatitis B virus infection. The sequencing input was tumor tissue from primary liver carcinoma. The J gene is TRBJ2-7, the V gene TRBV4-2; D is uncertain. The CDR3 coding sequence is TGTGCCAGCAACCAAGATAGGGCTAACGGGTACTACGAGCAGTACTTC. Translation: CASNQDRANGYYEQYF.